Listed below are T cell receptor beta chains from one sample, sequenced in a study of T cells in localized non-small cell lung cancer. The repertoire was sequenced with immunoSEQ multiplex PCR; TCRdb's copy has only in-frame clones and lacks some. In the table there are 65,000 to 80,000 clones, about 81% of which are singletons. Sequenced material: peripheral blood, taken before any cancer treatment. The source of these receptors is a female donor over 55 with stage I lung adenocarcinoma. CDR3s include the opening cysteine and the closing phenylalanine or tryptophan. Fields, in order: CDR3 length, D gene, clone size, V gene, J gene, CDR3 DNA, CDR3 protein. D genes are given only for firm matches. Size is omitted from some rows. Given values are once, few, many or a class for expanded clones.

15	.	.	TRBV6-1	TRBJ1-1	TGTGCCAGCAGTCTAACGAGGGTCCAGAACACTGAAGCTTTCTTT	CASSLTRVQNTEAFF
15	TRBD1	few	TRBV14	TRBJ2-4	TGTGCCAGCAGCCAAGGGACAGGGGCCGGAAACATTCAGTACTTC	CASSQGTGAGNIQYF
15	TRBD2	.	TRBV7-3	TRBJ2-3	TGTGCCAGCAGCTTATCAGCGGGAGCCCCAGATACGCAGTATTTT	CASSLSAGAPDTQYF
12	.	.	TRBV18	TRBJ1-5	TGTGCCAGCTCCCCGGCAGGGCAGCCCCAGCATTTT	CASSPAGQPQHF
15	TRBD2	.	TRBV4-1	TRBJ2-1	TGCGCCAGCAGCCAAGAGCGGGGGGTGTACAATGAGCAGTTCTTC	CASSQERGVYNEQFF
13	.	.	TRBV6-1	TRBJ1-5	TGTGCCAGCGCGGGGATTCGGGATCAGCCCCAGCATTTT	CASAGIRDQPQHF
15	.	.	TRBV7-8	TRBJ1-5	TGTGCCAGCAGCTTAAACGAGGGATCGCATCAGCCCCAGCATTTT	CASSLNEGSHQPQHF
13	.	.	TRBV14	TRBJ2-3	TGTGCCAGCAGCCAAGACTGGGGAGATACGCAGTATTTT	CASSQDWGDTQYF
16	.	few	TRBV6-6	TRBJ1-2	TGTGCCAGCAGTTGGAGGGTAGAGGGGACCAACTATGGCTACACCTTC	CASSWRVEGTNYGYTF
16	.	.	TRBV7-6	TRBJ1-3	TGTGCCAGCAGCCGTATAAGCGGGTTCTCTGGAAACACCATATATTTT	CASSRISGFSGNTIYF
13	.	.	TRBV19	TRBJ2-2	TGTGCCAGTTCTCGGGCGAACACCGGGGAGCTGTTTTTT	CASSRANTGELFF
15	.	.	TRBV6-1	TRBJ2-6	TGTGCCAGCAGCAACAGGCTCTCTGGGGCCAACGTCCTGACTTTC	CASSNRLSGANVLTF
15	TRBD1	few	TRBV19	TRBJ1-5	TGTGCCAGTACCGCATCCGGGCAGGGGGGTCAGCCCCAGCATTTT	CASTASGQGGQPQHF
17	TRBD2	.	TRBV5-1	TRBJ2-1	TGCGCCAGCAGCTTTGGGACTACCGGGACTAGCTTAGATGAGCAGTTCTTC	CASSFGTTGTSLDEQFF
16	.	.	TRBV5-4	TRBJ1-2	TGTGCCAGCAGCTTGGTCCCCGGGGGCCTTAACTATGGCTACACCTTC	CASSLVPGGLNYGYTF